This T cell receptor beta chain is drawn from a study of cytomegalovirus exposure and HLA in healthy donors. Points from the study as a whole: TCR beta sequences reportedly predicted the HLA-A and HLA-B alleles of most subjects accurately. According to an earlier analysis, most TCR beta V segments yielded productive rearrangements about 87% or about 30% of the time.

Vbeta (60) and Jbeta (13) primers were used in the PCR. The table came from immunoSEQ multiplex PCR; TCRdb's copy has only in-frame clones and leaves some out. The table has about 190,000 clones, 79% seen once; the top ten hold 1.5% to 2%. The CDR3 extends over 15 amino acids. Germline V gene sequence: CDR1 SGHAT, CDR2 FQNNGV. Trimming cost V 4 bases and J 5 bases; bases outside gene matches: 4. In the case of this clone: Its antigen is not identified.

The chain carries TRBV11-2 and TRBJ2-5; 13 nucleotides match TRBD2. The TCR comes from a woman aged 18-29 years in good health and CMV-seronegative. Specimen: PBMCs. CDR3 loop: CASSSWTSGGETQYF. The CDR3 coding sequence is TGTGCCAGCAGCTCCTGGACTAGCGGGGGTGAGACCCAGTACTTC.